Presented here are 26 T cell receptor beta chains from one specimen sequenced in a study of T cell responses to AZD1222 COVID-19 vaccine. Profiled with immunoSEQ multiplex PCR; TCRdb holds only in-frame clones, not every one. This table has roughly 120,000 clones, around 86% appearing once. The material sequenced was peripheral blood, taken on day 0 of AZD1222 vaccination. Receptors were obtained from an adult in good health.

V is TRBV10-2 and J is TRBJ2-2; tentatively, D is TRBD1 (6 bases). This CDR3 is built from 14 residues. The V and J ends lost 6 bases and 1 base respectively, with 9 bases between them. CDR1 is WSHSY and CDR2 is SAAADI in the germline V gene. The DNA for the CDR3 is TGCGCCAGCAGAGGGACAATGAACACCGGGGAGCTGTTTTTT. Translating gives CASRGTMNTGELFF.

This clone was seen only a few times. J is TRBJ1-2 and V is TRBV4-2, with a possible D match to TRBD1 (5 bases). CDR3 size: 12 residues. Trimming removed 1 base at V and 10 bases at J, with 10 bases between. The germline V gene encodes CDR1 LGHNA and CDR2 YNFKEQ. The CDR3 sequence: CASSQGLTDYTF. Here the CDR3 DNA reads TGTGCCAGCAGCCAAGGGTTGACAGACTACACCTTC.

CDR3 sequence reads: CASSQVSPGLPNEQFF. The CDR3 coding sequence is TGTGCCAGCAGCCAAGTGTCCCCGGGACTACCAAATGAGCAGTTCTTC. This chain links TRBV4-2 with TRBJ2-1; TRBD2 matches 7 bases. The CDR3 length is 16 residues. V gave up 1 base and J gave up 7 bases; unmatched junction bases: 10. Germline CDR1 and CDR2: LGHNA and YNFKEQ.

This rearrangement joins TRBV7-9 to TRBJ1-6; TRBD1 agrees at 7 bases. This CDR3 has 16 residues. CDR1 SEHNR and CDR2 FQNEAQ come from the germline V gene (reference sequence). With V trimmed by 5 bases and J by 6 bases, 10 bases remained unmatched. CDR3 coding DNA: TGTGCCAGCAGCCGTACAGGGGCTTCTACTAATTCACCCCTCCACTTT. Protein sequence: CASSRTGASTNSPLHF. Full variable domain (outside the CDR3, taken from reference TRBV7-9 and TRBJ1-6): DTGVSQNPRHKITKRGQNVTFRCDPISEHNRLYWYRQTLGQGPEFLTYFQNEAQLEKSRLLSDRFSAERPKGSFSTLEIQRTEQGDSAMYLCASSRTGASTNSPLHFGNGTRLTVT.

The rearrangement uses TRBV27 and TRBJ1-1; the match to TRBD1 covers 7 bases. Trimming took 5 bases from V and 4 from J; bases not matched to a gene: 7. CDR1 and CDR2 (germline): MNHEY, SMNVEV (reference sequence). This CDR3 has 14 amino acids. The CDR3 loop reads CASSPRGIFTEAFF. In DNA, the CDR3 is TGTGCCAGCAGTCCCAGGGGGATTTTCACTGAAGCTTTCTTT.

The rearrangement links TRBV12-3 or TRBV12-4 to TRBJ1-1; 7 nucleotides align to TRBD1. The length of the CDR3 is 13 residues. J was trimmed by 3 bases and V by 6 bases; bases with no gene match: 4. The CDR3 DNA follows: TGTGCCAGCAGCCGTAGGGGGCACACTGAAGCTTTCTTT. This codes for CASSRRGHTEAFF.

The chain carries TRBV7-9 and TRBJ2-7; TRBD1 might be the D (6 bases). Germline V gene lookup returns CDR1 SEHNR and CDR2 FQNEAQ (reference sequence). The CDR3 length is 13 residues. V dropped 4 bases and J dropped 5 bases, with 12 bases sitting between them. CDR3 DNA sequence: TGTGCCAGCAGCTGGGCAGGGGCAAACGAGCAGTACTTC. Amino acids: CASSWAGANEQYF.

V and J are TRBV7-9 and TRBJ1-2, with D perhaps TRBD1 (6 bases). CDR3 length: 14 amino acids. In germline, CDR1 is SEHNR, CDR2 FQNEAQ (reference sequence). Between the trimmed V and J ends, which lost 5 bases and 6 bases, there was a span of 16 bases. The DNA for the CDR3 is TGTGCCAGCAGCCCTGCCGGGACACGGAATGGCTACACCTTC. Its protein is CASSPAGTRNGYTF. Together with reference TRBV7-9 and TRBJ1-2, the CDR3 gives the full variable domain: DTGVSQNPRHKITKRGQNVTFRCDPISEHNRLYWYRQTLGQGPEFLTYFQNEAQLEKSRLLSDRFSAERPKGSFSTLEIQRTEQGDSAMYLCASSPAGTRNGYTFGSGTRLTVV.

This clone was seen just once. The chain uses TRBV7-9 and TRBJ2-7, with D perhaps given as TRBD1 or TRBD2 (5 bases each). Trimming shortened V by 5 bases and J by 7 bases, and 15 bases separated the two germline ends. Per the germline V gene, CDR1 is SEHNR and CDR2 is FQNEAQ (reference sequence). The CDR3 totals 13 residues. The chain's CDR3 is CASSPSLGEEQYF. CDR3 nucleotide sequence: TGTGCCAGCAGCCCGTCGCTGGGGGAAGAGCAGTACTTC. Complete variable domain (other parts from reference TRBV7-9 and TRBJ2-7): DTGVSQNPRHKITKRGQNVTFRCDPISEHNRLYWYRQTLGQGPEFLTYFQNEAQLEKSRLLSDRFSAERPKGSFSTLEIQRTEQGDSAMYLCASSPSLGEEQYFGPGTRLTVT.

The chain is built from TRBV11-2 and TRBJ2-7; 8 positions match TRBD1. Germline CDR1 and CDR2: SGHAT and FQNNGV. The CDR3 consists of 14 residues. V dropped 1 base and J dropped 6; count of bases not matched to a gene: 5. The CDR3, as DNA: TGTGCCAGCAGCTTAGGATGGACAGGGCTCGAGCAGTACTTC. Residues: CASSLGWTGLEQYF.

The chain links TRBV5-8 to TRBJ1-3; the D is unclear. Trimming cost V 0 bases and J 0 bases, with 16 bases left between them. The CDR3 covers 18 residues. CDR1 is SGHTS and CDR2 is YDEGEE in the germline V gene. The CDR3 DNA reads as TGTGCCAGCAGCTTGGACGCAGTCTTCCTTACCTCTGGAAACACCATATATTTT. This translates into CASSLDAVFLTSGNTIYF.

V usage is TRBV5-1 and J usage is TRBJ2-2, with 12 nucleotides matching TRBD2. CDR1 SGHRS and CDR2 YFSETQ come from the germline V gene. V was pared by 4 bases and J by 4 bases, with 8 bases of the junction left unmatched. The CDR3 totals 17 residues. The CDR3 spells CASSPSLAGGPTGELFF. In DNA, the CDR3 is TGCGCCAGCAGCCCCTCCCTAGCGGGGGGGCCCACCGGGGAGCTGTTTTTT.

V gene TRBV19 combines with J gene TRBJ2-6; TRBD1 agrees at 7 bases. This CDR3 comprises 19 residues. Trimming at V came to 9 bases and at J to 0 bases, leaving 17 bases not matched to a gene. Per germline, CDR1 LNHDA and CDR2 SQIVND (reference sequence). The CDR3 spells CASTSRRDRPVSGANVLTF. The CDR3 DNA is TGTGCCAGCACTTCTAGAAGGGACAGACCTGTCTCTGGGGCCAACGTCCTGACTTTC.

There are a few counts of this clone. This chain joins TRBV6-6 and TRBJ2-5; tentatively, D is TRBD2 (5 bases). Between the trimmed V and J ends, which lost 5 bases and 0 bases, there was a span of 19 bases. Per the germline V gene, CDR1 is MNHNY and CDR2 is SVGAGI (reference sequence). CDR3 length equals 17 residues. DNA of the CDR3: TGTGCCAGCAGTCTCCGTCCCACGGGGATCTACCAAGAGACCCAGTACTTC. Translation gives CASSLRPTGIYQETQYF.

This clone has a single count. The conserved phenylalanine or tryptophan is not found at the CDR3 terminus, so this likely reflects a read error. No DNA is shown, since the ends of the CDR3 on it are uncertain; the CDR3 is the one TCRdb lists. The chain carries TRBV2 and TRBJ2-7; TRBD2 is taken as the D call from the table, unchecked against the DNA. The germline gives CDR1 SNHLY, CDR2 FYNNEI. The CDR3 extends over 13 residues, inclusive of both ends. The CDR3 loop is CASSGLAGGSNLL.

The rearrangement uses TRBV7-8 and TRBJ1-2; D is unresolved. Germline V gene data show CDR1 as SGHVS and CDR2 as FQNEAQ. V shed 4 bases and J shed 4 bases, with 7 bases lying between them. This CDR3 is built from 12 residues. DNA for the CDR3: TGTGCCAGCAGCTCGAGACCCTATGGCTACACCTTC. Its translation: CASSSRPYGYTF.

The CDR3 reads CASSSDRGSEAFF. Here the CDR3 DNA reads TGTGCCAGTAGTTCGGACAGGGGTTCTGAAGCTTTCTTT. This rearrangement joins TRBV19 to TRBJ1-1; 9 bases align to TRBD1. Germline trimming cut 5 bases from V and 6 bases from J; bases unmatched to any gene: 4. Germline lookup yields CDR1 LNHDA and CDR2 SQIVND (reference sequence). There are 13 residues in the CDR3.

This rearrangement joins TRBV29-1 to TRBJ1-1; D is undetermined. With 7 bases removed from V and 1 base from J, the gap between germline ends came to 10 bases. The CDR3 loop spans 12 amino acids. Germline V CDR1 and CDR2: SQVTM, ANQGSEA. The CDR3 loop is CSALTPNTEAFF. In nucleotides, the CDR3 is TGCAGCGCCCTTACTCCGAACACTGAAGCTTTCTTT. Using reference TRBV29-1 and TRBJ1-1 for the parts outside the CDR3, the full variable domain is SAVISQKPSRDICQRGTSLTIQCQVDSQVTMMFWYRQQPGQSLTLIATANQGSEATYESGFVIDKFPISRPNLTFSTLTVSNMSPEDSSIYLCSALTPNTEAFFGQGTRLTVV.

The V and J genes are TRBV5-1 and TRBJ2-2; weak D call: TRBD1 (6 bases). The CDR3 is 14 residues long. Germline CDR1 and CDR2: SGHRS and YFSETQ. Deletions cut 5 bases from V and 4 bases from J, with 12 bases between. CDR3 residues: CASSEDSFTGELFF. The CDR3 DNA reads as TGCGCCAGCAGTGAGGACAGCTTCACCGGGGAGCTGTTTTTT.

The rearrangement links TRBV4-1 to TRBJ2-6; no clear D gene. This CDR3 has 15 amino acids. Germline V lookup: CDR1 MGHRA, CDR2 YSYEKL. V lost 0 bases and J 1 base, leaving 4 bases between the germline ends. CDR3 region: CASSQEGSGANVLTF. The CDR3 coding sequence is TGCGCCAGCAGCCAAGAGGGATCTGGGGCCAACGTCCTGACTTTC.

The V call is TRBV5-1, the J call TRBJ1-2, with no clear D. The CDR3 sequence is 15 residues long. The germline gives CDR1 SGHRS, CDR2 YFSETQ. V lost 0 bases and J 1 base, leaving 10 bases between the germline ends. The CDR3, as DNA: TGCGCCAGCAGCTTGGTAGAAAAGAATAACTATGGCTACACCTTC. Its protein product is CASSLVEKNNYGYTF. The full variable domain, completed using reference TRBV5-1 and TRBJ1-2, is KAGVTQTPRYLIKTRGQQVTLSCSPISGHRSVSWYQQTPGQGLQFLFEYFSETQRNKGNFPGRFSGRQFSNSRSEMNVSTLELGDSALYLCASSLVEKNNYGYTFGSGTRLTVV.

The chain combines TRBV5-8 with TRBJ2-1; 13 nucleotides line up with TRBD2. Germline V lookup: CDR1 SGHTS, CDR2 YDEGEE. The CDR3 is 15 amino acids. Trimming took 6 bases from V and 9 from J; bases not matched to a gene: 9. CDR3 loop: CASTLGLAGESEQFF. CDR3 DNA sequence: TGTGCCAGCACCCTCGGACTAGCGGGGGAGAGTGAGCAGTTCTTC.

The CDR3 DNA sequence: TGTGCCAGCAGCGTGGGGACAGTGAACACCGGGGAGCTGTTTTTT. Translating it yields CASSVGTVNTGELFF. The chain joins TRBV9 to TRBJ2-2; 7 bases agree with TRBD1. There are 15 residues in the CDR3. V trimming: 2 bases; J trimming: 1 base; junction bases outside the gene matches: 2. The germline V gene encodes CDR1 SGDLS and CDR2 YYNGEE.

The chain uses TRBV19 and TRBJ2-5; 7 nucleotides line up with TRBD1. With V trimmed by 9 bases and J by 3 bases, 7 bases remained unmatched. The germline V gene has CDR1 LNHDA and CDR2 SQIVND (reference sequence). The CDR3 has 13 residues. The CDR3 reads CASKGTAKETQYF. The CDR3 DNA reads TGTGCCAGCAAAGGGACAGCTAAAGAGACCCAGTACTTC.

V gene TRBV21-1 combines with J gene TRBJ1-2; no check of the table's D call, TRBD1, against the DNA was made. TRBV21-1 is assigned pseudogene status. The CDR3 runs to 15 residues. This chain's CDR3 is CASSPLARQGHGYTF. CDR3 DNA sequence: TGTGCCAGCAGCCCCCTCGCCCGACAGGGGCATGGCTACACCTTC.

J is TRBJ1-6 and V is TRBV18; 8 bases fit TRBD1. Germline trimming cut 4 bases from V and 10 bases from J; bases unmatched to any gene: 9. There are 15 residues in the CDR3. Germline lookup yields CDR1 KGHSH and CDR2 LQKENI. This CDR3 reads CASSLQDRALSPLHF. Here the CDR3 DNA reads TGTGCCAGCTCACTCCAGGACAGGGCCCTCTCACCCCTCCACTTT.